The clone carrying this TCR beta chain appeared many times. Its antigen is currently unknown. Through a sample-barcoded 5' primer and a J-beta primer mix, a second PCR was run for roughly 7 to 12 cycles. TCRdb analysed the 5' RACE reads with MiXCR anew, one entry per CDR3 protein. Of some 670,000 distinct CDR3 sequences in the sample, approximately 52% are singletons; the top ten hold roughly 14%. The data were taken from a study of blood T cells in healthy people across ages. Donors were systemically healthy Caucasian individuals from Russia aged roughly 6 to 95 years. Study conclusions and caveats: The study lacked donor CMV status, which possibly confounded expanded clonotype changes. Significant beta diversity loss was already apparent by age approximately 38, declining roughly linearly.

V was clipped by 3 bases and J by 5 bases, with 7 bases between them. Germline loops: CDR1 SGHTA, CDR2 FQGNSA. The CDR3 totals 12 residues. The material sequenced was blood. The source of this sequence is a woman older than 75 in good health. The chain combines TRBV7-2 with TRBJ1-2; D is unresolved. The CDR3 region is CASSFSGYGYTF. In DNA form, the CDR3 reads TGTGCCAGCAGCTTTTCGGGGTATGGCTACACCTTC.